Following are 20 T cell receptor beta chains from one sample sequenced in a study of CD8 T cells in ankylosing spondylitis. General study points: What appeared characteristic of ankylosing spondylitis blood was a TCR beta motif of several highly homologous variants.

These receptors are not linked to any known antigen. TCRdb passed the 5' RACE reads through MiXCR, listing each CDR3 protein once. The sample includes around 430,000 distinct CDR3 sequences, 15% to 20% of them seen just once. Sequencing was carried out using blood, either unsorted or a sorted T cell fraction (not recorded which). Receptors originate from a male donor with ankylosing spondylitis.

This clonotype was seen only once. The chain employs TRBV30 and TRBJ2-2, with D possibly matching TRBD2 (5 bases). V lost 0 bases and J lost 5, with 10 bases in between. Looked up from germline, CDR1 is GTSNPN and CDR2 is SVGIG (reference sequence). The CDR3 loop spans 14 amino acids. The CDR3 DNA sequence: TGTGCCTGGAGTGTGGGGAGTAAGACCGGGGAGCTGTTTTTT. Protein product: CAWSVGSKTGELFF.

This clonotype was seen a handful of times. CDR3: CASSQGGGGNTIYF. The CDR3 DNA is TGTGCCAGCAGCCAAGGAGGGGGAGGAAACACCATATATTTT. V is TRBV3-1 and J is TRBJ1-3; the D gene is possibly TRBD1 (6 bases). V was pared by 1 base and J by 4 bases, with 8 bases between. The CDR3 runs to 14 residues. CDR1 is LGHDT, CDR2 YNNKEL, per germline (reference sequence).

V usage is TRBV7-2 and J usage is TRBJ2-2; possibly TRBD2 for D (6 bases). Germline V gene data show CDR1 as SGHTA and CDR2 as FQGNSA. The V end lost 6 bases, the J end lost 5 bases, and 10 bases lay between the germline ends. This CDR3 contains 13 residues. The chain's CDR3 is CASSRDFTGELFF. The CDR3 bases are TGTGCCAGCAGTCGGGACTTTACCGGGGAGCTGTTTTTT.

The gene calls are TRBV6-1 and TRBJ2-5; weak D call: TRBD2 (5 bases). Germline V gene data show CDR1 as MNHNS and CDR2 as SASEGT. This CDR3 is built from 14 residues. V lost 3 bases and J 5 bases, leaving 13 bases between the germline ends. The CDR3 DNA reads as TGTGCCAGCAGTGAGAGGGCCCCCAGGGAGACCCAGTACTTC. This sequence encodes CASSERAPRETQYF.

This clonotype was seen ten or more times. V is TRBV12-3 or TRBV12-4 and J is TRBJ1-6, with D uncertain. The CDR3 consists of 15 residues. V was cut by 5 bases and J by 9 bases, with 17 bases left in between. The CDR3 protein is CASSHGSGGGSPLHF. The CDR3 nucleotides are TGTGCCAGCAGTCACGGGTCAGGTGGTGGTTCACCCCTCCACTTT.

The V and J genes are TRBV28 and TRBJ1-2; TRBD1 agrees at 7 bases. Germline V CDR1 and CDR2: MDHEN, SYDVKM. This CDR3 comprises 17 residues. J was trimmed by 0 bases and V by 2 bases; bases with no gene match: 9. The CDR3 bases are TGTGCCAGCAGTTTAGCTGGTAGCGGACAGGCTAACTATGGCTACACCTTC. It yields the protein CASSLAGSGQANYGYTF.

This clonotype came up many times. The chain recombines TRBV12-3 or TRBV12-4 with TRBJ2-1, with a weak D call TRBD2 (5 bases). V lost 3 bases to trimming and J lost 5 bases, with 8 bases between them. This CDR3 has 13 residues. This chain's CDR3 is CASSLAGDNEQFF. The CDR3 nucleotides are TGTGCCAGCAGTTTGGCCGGGGACAATGAGCAGTTCTTC.

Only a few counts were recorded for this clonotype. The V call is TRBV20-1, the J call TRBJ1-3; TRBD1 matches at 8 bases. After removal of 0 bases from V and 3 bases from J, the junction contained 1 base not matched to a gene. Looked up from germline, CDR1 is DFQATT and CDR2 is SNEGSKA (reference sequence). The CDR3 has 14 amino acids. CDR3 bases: TGCAGTGCTAGAGACGGACAGGGTGGAAACACCATATATTTT. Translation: CSARDGQGGNTIYF.

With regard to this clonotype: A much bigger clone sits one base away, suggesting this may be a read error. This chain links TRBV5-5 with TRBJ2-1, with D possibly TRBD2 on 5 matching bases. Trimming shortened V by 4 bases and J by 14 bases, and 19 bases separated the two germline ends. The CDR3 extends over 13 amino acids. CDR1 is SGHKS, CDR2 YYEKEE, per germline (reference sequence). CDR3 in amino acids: CASSPTPVEAEFF. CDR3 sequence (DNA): TGTGCCAGCAGCCCTACGCCCGTGGAAGCGGAGTTCTTC.

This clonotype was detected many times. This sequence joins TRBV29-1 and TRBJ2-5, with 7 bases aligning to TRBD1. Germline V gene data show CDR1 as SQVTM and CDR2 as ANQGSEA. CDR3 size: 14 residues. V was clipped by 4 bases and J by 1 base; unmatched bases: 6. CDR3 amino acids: CSVVRDSSQETQYF. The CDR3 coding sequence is TGCAGCGTTGTCCGGGACAGCAGCCAAGAGACCCAGTACTTC.

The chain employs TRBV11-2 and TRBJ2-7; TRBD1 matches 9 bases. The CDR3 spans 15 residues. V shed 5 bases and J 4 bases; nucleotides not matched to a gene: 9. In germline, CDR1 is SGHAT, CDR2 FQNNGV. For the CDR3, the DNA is TGTGCCAGCAGCCAAATCGACAGGGGGACATACGAGCAGTACTTC. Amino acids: CASSQIDRGTYEQYF.

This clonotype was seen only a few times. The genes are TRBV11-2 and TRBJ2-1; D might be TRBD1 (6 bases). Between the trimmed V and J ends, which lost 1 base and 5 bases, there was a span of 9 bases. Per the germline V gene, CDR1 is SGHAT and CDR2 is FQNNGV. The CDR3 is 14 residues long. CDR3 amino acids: CASSLVKGDNEQFF. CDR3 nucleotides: TGTGCCAGCAGCTTAGTCAAGGGGGACAATGAGCAGTTCTTC.

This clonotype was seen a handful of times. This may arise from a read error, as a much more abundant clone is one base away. For the CDR3, the DNA is TGTGCCAGCAGCTTAATGGGAGAGACCCAGTACTTC. This translates into CASSLMGETQYF. The J gene is TRBJ2-5, the V gene TRBV7-3, with D hard to call. This CDR3 is built from 12 residues. In germline, CDR1 is SGHTA, CDR2 FQGTGA. Trimming removed 1 base at V and 4 bases at J, with 4 bases between.

The CDR3 here is CASGSYNSPLHF. CDR3 nucleotides: TGTGCCTCGGGGAGCTATAATTCACCCCTCCACTTT. The V call is TRBV19, the J call TRBJ1-6; D is uncertain. V was trimmed by 11 bases and J by 3 bases, leaving 8 bases between them. Germline assignment: CDR1 LNHDA and CDR2 SQIVND (reference sequence). The CDR3 spans 12 residues.

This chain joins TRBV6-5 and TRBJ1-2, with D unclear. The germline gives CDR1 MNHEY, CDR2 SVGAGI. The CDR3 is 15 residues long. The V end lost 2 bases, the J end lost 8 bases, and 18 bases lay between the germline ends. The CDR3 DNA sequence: TGTGCCAGCAGTTACACGCGGTCCTCCTTCGGGGGCTACACCTTC. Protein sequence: CASSYTRSSFGGYTF.

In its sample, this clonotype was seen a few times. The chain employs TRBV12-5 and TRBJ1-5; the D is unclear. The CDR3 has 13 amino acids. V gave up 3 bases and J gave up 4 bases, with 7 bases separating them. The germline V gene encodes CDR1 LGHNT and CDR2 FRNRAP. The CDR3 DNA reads TGTGCTAGTGGTTTTCGAGAGAATCAGCCCCAGCATTTT. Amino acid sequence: CASGFRENQPQHF.

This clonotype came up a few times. The CDR3 DNA follows: TGCAGTGTGGGCTCGGACGGCTACGAGCAGTACTTC. Translation: CSVGSDGYEQYF. The chain uses TRBV20-1 and TRBJ2-7; no reliable D call. Deletions cut 7 bases from V and 3 bases from J, with 13 bases between. CDR3 length equals 12 residues. CDR1 and CDR2 (germline): DFQATT, SNEGSKA (reference sequence).

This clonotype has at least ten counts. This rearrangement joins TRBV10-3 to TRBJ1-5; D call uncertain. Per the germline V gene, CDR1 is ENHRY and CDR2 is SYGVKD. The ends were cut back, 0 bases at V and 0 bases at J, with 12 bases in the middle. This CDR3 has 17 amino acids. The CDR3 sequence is CAISESVVQNSNQPQHF. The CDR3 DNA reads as TGTGCCATCAGTGAGTCCGTGGTACAGAATAGCAATCAGCCCCAGCATTTT.

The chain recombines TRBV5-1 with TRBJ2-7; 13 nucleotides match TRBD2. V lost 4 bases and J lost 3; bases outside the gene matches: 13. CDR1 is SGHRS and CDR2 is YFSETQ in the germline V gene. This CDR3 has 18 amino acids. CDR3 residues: CASSPGTSGKVGVYEQYF. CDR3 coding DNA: TGCGCCAGCAGCCCAGGGACTAGCGGGAAGGTTGGGGTCTACGAGCAGTACTTC. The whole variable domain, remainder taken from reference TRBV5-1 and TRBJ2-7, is KAGVTQTPRYLIKTRGQQVTLSCSPISGHRSVSWYQQTPGQGLQFLFEYFSETQRNKGNFPGRFSGRQFSNSRSEMNVSTLELGDSALYLCASSPGTSGKVGVYEQYFGPGTRLTVT.

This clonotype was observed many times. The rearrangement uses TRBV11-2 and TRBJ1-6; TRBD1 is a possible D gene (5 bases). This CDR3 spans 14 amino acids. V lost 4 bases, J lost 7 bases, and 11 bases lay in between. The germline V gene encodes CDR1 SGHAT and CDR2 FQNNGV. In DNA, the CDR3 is TGTGCCAGCAGCTCGGGACGGAGGAATTCACCCCTCCACTTT. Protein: CASSSGRRNSPLHF.